This T cell receptor (beta chain) was captured by sequencing in a study of blood T cell repertoires in COVID-19. Repertoires were generated with immunoSEQ multiplex PCR, while TCRdb's copy carries only in-frame clones and drops some. Here the sample spans 64,000 or so clones, approximately 83% being singletons. J was trimmed by 8 bases and V by 8 bases; bases with no gene match: 8. Per the germline V gene, CDR1 is MNHEY and CDR2 is SVGAGI. This CDR3 contains 13 residues. The sequence was obtained from a man between 40 and 49 years old with acute or convalescent COVID-19. This chain joins TRBV6-5 and TRBJ1-2, with 10 bases aligning to TRBD1. Sequenced sample: peripheral blood. The CDR3 loop is CASGRDRGGGYTF. The CDR3 nucleotides are TGTGCCAGCGGCCGGGACAGGGGAGGAGGCTACACCTTC.